The T cell receptor (beta chain) under discussion was sequenced for a study of blood T cell repertoires in COVID-19. Overall study: There were acute and convalescent COVID-19 samples, and they came from the United States, Italy and Spain. The analysed material was cDNA or gDNA that came from T cells, B-cell-depleted T cells, or PBMCs.

Patients in Seattle were enrolled during active infection, then followed longitudinally. The V end lost 3 bases, the J end lost 7 bases, and 17 bases lay between the germline ends. Looked up from germline, CDR1 is SGDLS and CDR2 is YYNGEE. This CDR3 has 14 amino acids. Original data processing: Cell counts per sample came from amplifying reference gene primers. Libraries were prepared by immunoSEQ multiplex PCR; TCRdb keeps only in-frame clonotypes and omits some of them. Clonal size and the V and J genes are those of that table, whereas D and trimming came from the DNA. This table holds 100,000 to 150,000 clones, roughly nine tenths found once.

The source material was peripheral blood. The rearrangement uses TRBV9 and TRBJ2-7; D not resolved. The sequence derives from a man in his fifties or sixties with COVID-19, enrolled during active disease. The CDR3 coding sequence is TGTGCCAGCAGCGCCCGAGGTGGGTTCGGGGAGCAGTACTTC. Amino acids: CASSARGGFGEQYF.